A selection of T cell receptor beta chains follows, all from one sample in a study of shared clonotypes between healthy human individuals. TCRdb's copy holds only in-frame clones and misses some; the assay was immunoSEQ multiplex PCR. The sample carries roughly 1,800,000 clones, 85% to 95% recorded once. The sample consisted of naive CD8+ T cells sorted from blood. The source of these receptors is a young man in good health. Each CDR3 is given with its conserved first and last residue. Fields, in order: D gene, clone size, J gene, V gene, CDR3 DNA, CDR3 protein. D genes are given only for firm matches. Rows give clone size only sometimes, using once, few, many, or a class for an expanded clone.

>-|-|TRBJ2-7|TRBV4-1
TGCGCCAGCAGCCAAGCTGGAGAACTAGGGCTGTACGAGCAGTACTTC
CASSQAGELGLYEQYF
>TRBD1|-|TRBJ2-3|TRBV5-4
TGTGCCAGCAGCTTATTGGGGACAGGGGCAGTCGCAGATACGCAGTATTTT
CASSLLGTGAVADTQYF
>TRBD1|-|TRBJ2-7|TRBV19
TGTGCCAGTGGCTCCGGGACAGGAGACTACGAGCAGTACTTC
CASGSGTGDYEQYF
>-|-|TRBJ2-1|TRBV7-9
TGTGCCAGCAGCTTAGTTCAGGGCTCCTACAATGAGCAGTTCTTC
CASSLVQGSYNEQFF
>-|-|TRBJ1-1|TRBV18
TGTGCCAGCGCTTTGTCGAATGAGGCTTTCTTT
CASALSNEAFF
>TRBD2|-|TRBJ2-1|TRBV10-1
TGCGCCAGCAGCGGACTAGAGACGGGGGAGCAGTTCTTC
CASSGLETGEQFF
>-|-|TRBJ2-2|TRBV27
TGTGCCAGCCACCCAGGGTTTGGCACCGGGGAGCTGTTTTTT
CASHPGFGTGELFF
>TRBD1|-|TRBJ2-5|TRBV11-2
TGTGCCAGCAGCGCCAGACAGGGGGCCTTAGAGACCCAGTACTTC
CASSARQGALETQYF
>TRBD1|-|TRBJ2-7|TRBV27
TGTGCCAGCAGCCTGGGACAGGGGGCCCACGAGCAGTACTTC
CASSLGQGAHEQYF
>-|-|TRBJ1-3|TRBV2
TGTGCCAGCATTCAGGGGTCGGGCTCTGGAAACACCATATATTTT
CASIQGSGSGNTIYF
>TRBD1|-|TRBJ1-2|TRBV10-2
TGCGCCAGCAGTGTGGGGGACAGGCCCTACTATGGCTACACCTTC
CASSVGDRPYYGYTF
>TRBD1|-|TRBJ1-2|TRBV2
TGTGCCAGCAGTGAGGATGGACAGGTTAACTATGGCTACACCTTC
CASSEDGQVNYGYTF
>TRBD2|-|TRBJ2-1|TRBV5-1
TGCGCCAGCAGCTTGGAGGGTTGGCTAGCGGGGTACAATGAGCAGTTCTTC
CASSLEGWLAGYNEQFF
>-|once|TRBJ2-5|TRBV11-2
TGTGCCAGCAGCTTAGAGTACGCTAGCGAAGAGACCCAGTACTTC
CASSLEYASEETQYF
>TRBD2|-|TRBJ2-1|TRBV12-5
TGTGCTAGTGGCCCTGGACTAGCGGACAATGAGCAGTTCTTC
CASGPGLADNEQFF
>TRBD1|-|TRBJ1-6|TRBV4-1
TGCGCCAGCAGCCAAGATTTTGAAATGACAGGGACCAATTCACCCCTCCACTTT
CASSQDFEMTGTNSPLHF
>TRBD2|-|TRBJ2-1|TRBV9
TGTGCCAGCAGCGTGACTAGCGGGAGGTCGAGCTCCTACAATGAGCAGTTCTTC
CASSVTSGRSSSYNEQFF
>-|once|TRBJ2-7|TRBV5-6
TGTGCCAGCAGCGCGAGCTACGAGCAGTACTTC
CASSASYEQYF
>-|-|TRBJ2-1|TRBV9
TGTGCCAGCAGCGTTGGGGGGACCGAAGGAGTCTATGAGCAGTTCTTC
CASSVGGTEGVYEQFF
>-|-|TRBJ1-5|TRBV19
TGTGCCAGTAGTATCTGGGGGCCGTCCCGGCCCCAGCATTTT
CASSIWGPSRPQHF
>TRBD1|-|TRBJ1-2|TRBV4-1
TGCGCCAGCAGCCCCCGGGACAGTCAGACCTATGGCTACACCTTC
CASSPRDSQTYGYTF
>-|-|TRBJ2-5|TRBV14
TGTGCCAGCAGCCAAGACCAAAAATTCGTCCTGGGGCCTCAGGGGTTTATCGGAGAGACCCAGTACTTC
CASSQDQKFVLGPQGFIGETQYF
>TRBD1|-|TRBJ1-4|TRBV13
TGTGCCAGCAGCTGCACAGGGGGAATCGACGCAACTAATGAAAAACTGTTTTTT
CASSCTGGIDATNEKLFF
>TRBD1|-|TRBJ2-1|TRBV7-8
TGTGCCAGCAGCACGACCCTTTTCCCTGCGGACAGGGATGAGCAGTTCTTC
CASSTTLFPADRDEQFF
>-|-|TRBJ2-7|TRBV7-2
TGTGCCAGCAGCTTACAGGGGGGAACCACCTACGAGCAGTACTTC
CASSLQGGTTYEQYF
>-|-|TRBJ2-2|TRBV2
TGTGCCAGCAGTGTCGTATTGGGGCCGAACACCGGGGAGCTGTTTTTT
CASSVVLGPNTGELFF
>TRBD2|-|TRBJ2-1|TRBV19
TGTGCCAGTAGTAGGACTAGCCTCAATGAGCAGTTCTTC
CASSRTSLNEQFF
>TRBD2|-|TRBJ2-5|TRBV9
TGTGCCAGCAGCGTAGTAGGGCTAGCGGAGGAAGAGACCCAGTACTTC
CASSVVGLAEEETQYF
>-|few|TRBJ2-2|TRBV10-3
TGTGCCATCAGGGAAAACACCGGGGAGCTGTTTTTT
CAIRENTGELFF
>-|-|TRBJ2-5|TRBV7-9
TGTGCCAGCAGCTTAGCCGGGACTGAAGAGACCCAGTACTTC
CASSLAGTEETQYF
>TRBD2|-|TRBJ2-1|TRBV5-1
TGCGCCAGCAGACTAGCGGCCTACAATGAGCAGTTCTTC
CASRLAAYNEQFF
>TRBD1|-|TRBJ1-2|TRBV6-1
TGTGCCAGCAGTGACACGGCAGGGGGGGGCTATGGCTACACCTTC
CASSDTAGGGYGYTF
>TRBD1|-|TRBJ1-2|TRBV13
TGTGCCAGCAGCCCAGGGACAGCCTTCTATGGCTACACCTTC
CASSPGTAFYGYTF
>TRBD1|-|TRBJ2-7|TRBV6-6
TGTGCCAGCAGTGGCCGGGACAGGGGTTGGTACGAGCAGTACTTC
CASSGRDRGWYEQYF
>-|-|TRBJ1-1|TRBV5-4
TGTGCCAGCAGCTTTGCAGGGGCCCCGAACACTGAAGCTTTCTTT
CASSFAGAPNTEAFF
>-|once|TRBJ1-1|TRBV11-3
TGTGCCAGCAGCTTTCGTCCGGGGCATTTGGTTCGAGTAGCTGAAGCTTTCTTT
CASSFRPGHLVRVAEAFF
>-|once|TRBJ2-1|TRBV27
TGTGCCAGCAGTTGGGGTCTGGGGACCGTCTACAATGAGCAGTTCTTC
CASSWGLGTVYNEQFF
>-|-|TRBJ2-7|TRBV9
TGTGCCAGCAGCGCAACCGGGACAAACTCCTACGAGCAGTACTTC
CASSATGTNSYEQYF
>-|-|TRBJ1-4|TRBV6-5
TGTGCCAGCAGTTACTCGAACGGGGGGGAAAAACTGTTTTTT
CASSYSNGGEKLFF
>-|-|TRBJ2-5|TRBV5-8
TGTGCCAGCAGCTTGGGAACTGTGAGATCCCAGTACTTC
CASSLGTVRSQYF
>-|-|TRBJ1-5|TRBV6-5
TGTGCCAGCAGACCTGGCGGTAGCAATCAGCCCCAGCATTTT
CASRPGGSNQPQHF
>-|-|TRBJ1-6|TRBV30
TGTGCCTGGAGACCCCCAACGGGCTCCTATAATTCACCCCTCCACTTT
CAWRPPTGSYNSPLHF
>-|-|TRBJ1-5|TRBV28
TGTGCCAGCGGTCCCATAGGGAATCAGCCCCAGCATTTT
CASGPIGNQPQHF
>-|-|TRBJ2-5|TRBV28
TGTGCCAGCAGTCCCCCATTTGAATCCTTTGAGACCCAGTACTTC
CASSPPFESFETQYF
>-|-|TRBJ2-3|TRBV30
TGTGCCTGGAGTGGGGCAGGCGGCACAGATACGCAGTATTTT
CAWSGAGGTDTQYF